This TCR beta chain emerged from a study of beta chain features in type 1 diabetes (dated by TCRdb to 2016 to 2019). Study-level background: Mean age, gender distribution, total cell number and subset yield did not differ between patients and healthy donors. Across all samples, about 110 million sorted cells were examined, and cell number per subset correlated strongly with RNA yield. In the study, TCRB repertoires of sorted circulating CD4+ T cell subsets from recently diagnosed type 1 diabetes patients were compared with those of matched healthy donors. Regulatory and stem cell-like memory subsets were isolated from only 8 patients and about 8 healthy donors, whereas naive and central memory subsets came from all 30 or so donors.

This clone was detected only a few times. No cognate antigen has been identified for it. It has no much larger one-base neighbor in the sample; base qualities were not kept. Each donor gave one peripheral blood draw, approximately 110 mL on average, collected into heparinised tubes. A BD FACSAria II and a panel including CD45RO, CCR7, CD25, CD127, CD95 and CD27 were used to sort naive, central memory, regulatory and stem cell-like memory CD4+ T cells. Purity was above 98% for every sorted population. Right away, PBMCs were isolated by Lymphoprep density gradient centrifugation and were stained directly, with no culture step. To minimize batch effects, samples were stained and sorted in pairs, one healthy donor with one patient per experiment. The CDR3 measures 11 amino acids from cysteine to phenylalanine. The entry retains the CDR3 DNA only, 33 bases that are in frame from base 1. Relative to germline, V is 5 bases shorter and J is 4 bases shorter, with 5 bases between their ends. For CDR1 and CDR2, the germline V gene lists MDHEN and SYDVKM.

All of the isolated RNA was reverse transcribed with the High Capacity cDNA Reverse Transcription Kit, so expressed TCRB transcripts were sequenced. Deep immunoSEQ sequencing was applied to naive, central memory and regulatory T cell samples, giving an average of about 3.8 million total reads per sample. Sorted cells were lysed in RLT buffer, and RNA was extracted using DNase-treated RNeasy Micro or Mini kits according to cell number. To prevent cross-contamination, every cell subset was processed on its own, while patient and healthy donor samples were processed together. Using the immunoSEQ multiplex PCR, TCRB sequences were amplified from cDNA into 87-bp fragments spanning the CDR3 region. The amplicons were sequenced using the Illumina HiSeq platform. The original methods were these. PCR bias was computationally corrected using synthetic template baselines, reads within Hamming distance 2 were collapsed, and singletons that could not be merged were discarded. Reads were aligned against IMGT to assign V, D and J genes, CDR3 length and insertions or deletions at six rearrangement sites. Within each subset, clonotype counts were normalized to the number of sorted cells before true diversity and Gini coefficients were calculated with the tcR R package. The overlap coefficient, calculated on TCRB nucleotide sequences, was used to measure repertoire sharing. Out-of-frame TCRB sequences from naive cells were analyzed to stand in for the pre-selection repertoire. TCRdb mirrors the immuneACCESS table, restricted to in-frame sequences. Some clones are absent from its copies; in checked studies, under half trace to an unresolved V gene, and the reason for the others is unknown. That table furnishes V, J and clone size, whereas the DNA furnished D and trimming. The sample has about 360,000 clones on record, roughly an eighth of them singletons. The ten largest clones take up approximately 0.015% of the sample.

The investigation overall reported the following: HLA sub-analyses involved small numbers of individuals, so any influence of HLA type on TCRB rearrangement remained unresolved. Shorter templates might have been favored by PCR, but patient and control samples were amplified and corrected together, so both groups would have been affected equally by any skew. In all four CD4+ subsets, TCRB CDR3 length was moderately but significantly shorter in type 1 diabetes patients. Naive, central memory and regulatory TCRB repertoires appeared more similar among patients than among healthy donors. Patients with type 1 diabetes made fewer insertions and deleted more nucleotides at VDJ recombination sites, implying thymic rearrangement abnormalities. Because cDNA was sequenced instead of genomic DNA, highly expressing activated cells could be over-represented, though the groups showed no difference in activation or CD3 levels.

Sequenced input: naive CD4+ T cells from blood. The cell subset or site label of this sample denotes: true naive CD4+ T cells. The receptor chain draws on TRBV28 and TRBJ1-2, with no reliable assignment of the D segment. The sequence derives from a man between 18 and 29 years old in good health. The CDR3 amino acid sequence is: CASSGPYGYTF. The base sequence is TGTGCCAGCAGTGGCCCCTATGGCTACACCTTC.